What follows are 4 T cell receptor beta chains derived from one specimen sequenced in a study of T cell responses to AZD1222 COVID-19 vaccine. Libraries were prepared by immunoSEQ multiplex PCR; TCRdb keeps only in-frame clonotypes and omits some of them. The sample consists of some 140,000 clones, 86% of them appearing once. Sequencing was performed on peripheral blood, taken on day 0 of MenACWY control vaccination. These receptors were obtained from an adult in good health.

J is TRBJ1-2 and V is TRBV15, with D uncertain. V lost 1 base and J 2 bases, leaving 8 bases between the germline ends. Germline loops: CDR1 LNHNV, CDR2 YYDKDF (reference sequence). The CDR3 contains 14 residues. The CDR3 bases are TGTGCCACCAGCAGAGGCGGGGTAAACTATGGCTACACCTTC. Translated, it gives CATSRGGVNYGYTF. Based on the CDR3 plus reference TRBV15 and TRBJ1-2, the full variable domain is DAMVIQNPRYQVTQFGKPVTLSCSQTLNHNVMYWYQQKSSQAPKLLFHYYDKDFNNEADTPDNFQSRRPNTSFCFLDIRSPGLGDTAMYLCATSRGGVNYGYTFGSGTRLTVV.

The chain employs TRBV9 and TRBJ1-1; D not resolved. The V and J ends lost 3 bases and 7 bases respectively, with 13 bases between them. CDR3 size: 13 residues. Germline V gene sequence: CDR1 SGDLS, CDR2 YYNGEE. The CDR3 DNA sequence: TGTGCCAGCAGCGCTGGTTCTGGGCGTGAAGCTTTCTTT. As protein: CASSAGSGREAFF.

CDR3 sequence: CASSQVFGSNQPQHF. Written as DNA, the CDR3 is TGTGCCAGCAGCCAAGTCTTCGGGAGCAATCAGCCCCAGCATTTT. The genes are TRBV3-1 (or the pseudogene TRBV3-2) and TRBJ1-5; D remains unclear. Deletions cut 1 base from V and 1 base from J, with 8 bases between. CDR1 and CDR2 (germline): LGHDT, YNNKEL (reference sequence). CDR3 size: 15 residues.

The CDR3: CASSVGGETQETQYF. The CDR3 bases are TGTGCCAGCAGCGTAGGAGGGGAGACCCAAGAGACCCAGTACTTC. J is TRBJ2-5 and V is TRBV9; D possibly uses TRBD1 or TRBD2 (5 bases each). The CDR3 spans 15 residues. Trimming left V 0 bases short and J 1 base short, with 10 bases between. Germline CDR1 and CDR2: SGDLS and YYNGEE.